The clone carrying this T cell receptor beta chain was seen many times. The target antigen is unknown. These data originate in a study of T cell repertoires in cytomegalovirus infection. TCRdb re-called the reads through MiXCR, storing one row per CDR3 protein. Of 100,000 to 150,000 distinct CDR3 sequences in the sample, about 10% are singletons; the top ten hold 10%. Broader study findings: Within the response measured ex vivo, HLA-C-restricted CMV-specific TCR beta clonotypes were dominant.

The source is a human donor in good health (CMV status not recorded). Some clones in this sample may be carry-over from other donors' samples. Sequenced material: PBMCs.

CDR3 protein: CASSLWGGGYTF. CDR3 coding DNA: TGTGCCAGCAGCTTATGGGGAGGCGGCTACACCTTC. The gene calls are TRBV7-2 and TRBJ1-2; no clear D gene. Germline assignment: CDR1 SGHTA and CDR2 FQGNSA. Trimming took 2 bases from V and 8 from J, leaving 9 bases between them. This CDR3 contains 12 residues. Variable domain in full (rest from reference TRBV7-2 and TRBJ1-2): GAGVSQSPSNKVTEKGKDVELRCDPISGHTALYWYRQSLGQGLEFLIYFQGNSAPDKSGLPSDRFSAERTGGSVSTLTIQRTQQEDSAVYLCASSLWGGGYTFGSGTRLTVV.